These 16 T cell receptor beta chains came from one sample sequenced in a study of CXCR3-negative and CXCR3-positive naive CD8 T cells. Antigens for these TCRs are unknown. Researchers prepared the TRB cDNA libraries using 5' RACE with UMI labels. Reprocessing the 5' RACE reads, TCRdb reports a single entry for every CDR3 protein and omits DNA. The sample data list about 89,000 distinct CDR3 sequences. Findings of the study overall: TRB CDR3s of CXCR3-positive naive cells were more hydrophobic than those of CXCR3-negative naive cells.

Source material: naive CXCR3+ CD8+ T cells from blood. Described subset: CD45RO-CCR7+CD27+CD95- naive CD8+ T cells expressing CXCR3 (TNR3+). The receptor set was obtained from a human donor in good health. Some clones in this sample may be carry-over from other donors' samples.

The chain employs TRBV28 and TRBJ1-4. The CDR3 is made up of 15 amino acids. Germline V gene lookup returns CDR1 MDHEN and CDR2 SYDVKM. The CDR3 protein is CASSEWSRLDEKLFF.

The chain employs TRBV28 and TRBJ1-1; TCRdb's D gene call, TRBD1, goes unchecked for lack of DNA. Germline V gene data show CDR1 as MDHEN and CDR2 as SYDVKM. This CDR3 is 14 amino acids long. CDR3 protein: CASSFTGVGTEAFF.

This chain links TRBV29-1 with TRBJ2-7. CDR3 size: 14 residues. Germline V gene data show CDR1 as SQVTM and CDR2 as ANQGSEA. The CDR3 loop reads CSVSEEPEIYEQYF.

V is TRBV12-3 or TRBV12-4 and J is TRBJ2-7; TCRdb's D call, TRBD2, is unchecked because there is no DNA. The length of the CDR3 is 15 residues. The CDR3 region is CASSFSRAGSYEQYF.

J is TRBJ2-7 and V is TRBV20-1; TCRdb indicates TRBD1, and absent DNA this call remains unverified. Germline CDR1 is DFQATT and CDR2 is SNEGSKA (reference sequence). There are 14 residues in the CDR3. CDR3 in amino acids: CSALGVDRTYEQYF.

The chain's CDR3 is CSASAGRREFSYEQYF. V and J are TRBV20-1 and TRBJ2-7; TCRdb outputs TRBD2, but without DNA this stays unchecked. The germline V gene encodes CDR1 DFQATT and CDR2 SNEGSKA (reference sequence). This CDR3 has 16 residues.

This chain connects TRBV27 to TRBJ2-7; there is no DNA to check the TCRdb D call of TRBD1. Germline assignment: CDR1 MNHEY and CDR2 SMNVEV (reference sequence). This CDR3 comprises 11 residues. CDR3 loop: CASGRGNEQYF.

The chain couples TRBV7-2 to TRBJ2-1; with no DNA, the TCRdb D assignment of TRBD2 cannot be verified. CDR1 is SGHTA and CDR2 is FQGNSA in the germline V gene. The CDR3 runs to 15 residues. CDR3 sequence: CASSLLAGVYNEQFF.

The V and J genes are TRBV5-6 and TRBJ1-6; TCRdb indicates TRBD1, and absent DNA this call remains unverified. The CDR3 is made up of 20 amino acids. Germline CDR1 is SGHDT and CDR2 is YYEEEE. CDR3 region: CASSLAEGQAMSSYNSPLHF.

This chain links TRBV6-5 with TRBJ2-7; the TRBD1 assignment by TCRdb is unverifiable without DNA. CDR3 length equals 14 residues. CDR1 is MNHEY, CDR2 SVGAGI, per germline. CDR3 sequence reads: CASRGGGMGYEQYF.

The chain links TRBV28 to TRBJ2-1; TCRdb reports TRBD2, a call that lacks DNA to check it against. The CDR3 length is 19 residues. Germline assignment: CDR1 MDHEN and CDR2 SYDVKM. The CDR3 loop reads CASSLPLWRREGLYNEQFF.

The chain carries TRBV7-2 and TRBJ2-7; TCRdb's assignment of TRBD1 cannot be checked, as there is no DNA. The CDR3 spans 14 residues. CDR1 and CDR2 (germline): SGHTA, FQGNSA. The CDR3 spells CASSLGTGYDEQYF.

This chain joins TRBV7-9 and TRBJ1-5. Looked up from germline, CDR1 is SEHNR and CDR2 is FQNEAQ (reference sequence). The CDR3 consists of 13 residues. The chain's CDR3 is CASSFEGNQPQHF.

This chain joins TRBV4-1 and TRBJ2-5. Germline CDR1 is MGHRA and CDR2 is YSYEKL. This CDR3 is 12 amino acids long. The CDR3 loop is CASSHQKETQYF.

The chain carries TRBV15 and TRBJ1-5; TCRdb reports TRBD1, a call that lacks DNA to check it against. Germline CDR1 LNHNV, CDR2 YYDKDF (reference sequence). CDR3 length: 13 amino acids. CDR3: CATSLAGNQPQHF.

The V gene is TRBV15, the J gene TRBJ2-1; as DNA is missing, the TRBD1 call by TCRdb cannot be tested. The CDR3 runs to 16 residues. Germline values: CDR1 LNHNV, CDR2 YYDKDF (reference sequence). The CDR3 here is CATSRGDRGVVDEQFF.